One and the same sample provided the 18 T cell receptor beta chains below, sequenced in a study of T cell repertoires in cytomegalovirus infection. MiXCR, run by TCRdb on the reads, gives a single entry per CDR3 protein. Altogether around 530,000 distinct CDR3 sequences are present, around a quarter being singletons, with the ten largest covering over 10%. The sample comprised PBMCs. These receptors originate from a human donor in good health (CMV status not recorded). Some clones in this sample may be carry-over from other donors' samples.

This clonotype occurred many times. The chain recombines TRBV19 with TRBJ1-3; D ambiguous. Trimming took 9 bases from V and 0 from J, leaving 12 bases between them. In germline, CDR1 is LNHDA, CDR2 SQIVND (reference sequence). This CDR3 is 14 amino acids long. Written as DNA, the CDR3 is TGTGCCAGCGCCCTCCCTGGCTCTGGAAACACCATATATTTT. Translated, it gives CASALPGSGNTIYF.

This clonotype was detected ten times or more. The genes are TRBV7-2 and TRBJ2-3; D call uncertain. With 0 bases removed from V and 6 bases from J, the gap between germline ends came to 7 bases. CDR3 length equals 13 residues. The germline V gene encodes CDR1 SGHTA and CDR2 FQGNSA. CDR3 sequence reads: CASSLASSDTQYF. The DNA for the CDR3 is TGTGCCAGCAGCTTAGCCAGTTCCGATACGCAGTATTTT.

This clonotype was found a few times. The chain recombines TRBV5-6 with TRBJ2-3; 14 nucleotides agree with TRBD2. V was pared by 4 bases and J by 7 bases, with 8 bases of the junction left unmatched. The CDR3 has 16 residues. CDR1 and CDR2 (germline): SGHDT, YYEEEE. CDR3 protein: CASSQGLAGVRNTQYF. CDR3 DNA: TGTGCCAGCAGCCAGGGACTAGCGGGAGTCCGAAATACGCAGTATTTT. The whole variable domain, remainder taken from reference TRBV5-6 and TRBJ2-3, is DAGVTQSPTHLIKTRGQQVTLRCSPKSGHDTVSWYQQALGQGPQFIFQYYEEEERQRGNFPDRFSGHQFPNYSSELNVNALLLGDSALYLCASSQGLAGVRNTQYFGPGTRLTVL.

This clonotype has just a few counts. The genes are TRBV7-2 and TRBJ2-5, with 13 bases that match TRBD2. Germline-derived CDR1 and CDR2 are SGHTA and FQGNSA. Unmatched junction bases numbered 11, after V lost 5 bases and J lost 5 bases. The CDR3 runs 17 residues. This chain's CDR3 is CASSRTSGSAPGETQYF. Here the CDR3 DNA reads TGTGCCAGCAGCCGGACTAGCGGGAGCGCCCCAGGGGAGACCCAGTACTTC.

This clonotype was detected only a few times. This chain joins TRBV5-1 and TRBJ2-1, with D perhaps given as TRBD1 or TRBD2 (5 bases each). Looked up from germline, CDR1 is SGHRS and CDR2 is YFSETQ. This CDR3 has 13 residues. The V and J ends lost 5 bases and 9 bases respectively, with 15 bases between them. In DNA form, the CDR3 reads TGCGCCAGCAGGACAGAAGCCGGGGTTGAGCAGTTCTTC. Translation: CASRTEAGVEQFF.

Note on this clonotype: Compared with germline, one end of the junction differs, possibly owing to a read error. CDR3 nucleotide sequence: TGTGCCAGCAGCTTAGCGTTGGGACTACAACCTGAGTTC. Translating gives CASSLALGLQPEF. The chain employs TRBV7-9 and TRBJ2-7; the match to TRBD2 covers 7 bases. Germline V lookup: CDR1 SEHNR, CDR2 FQNEAQ (reference sequence). CDR3 size: 13 residues. The full variable domain, with the rest looked up from reference TRBV7-9 and TRBJ2-7, is DTGVSQNPRHKITKRGQNVTFRCDPISEHNRLYWYRQTLGQGPEFLTYFQNEAQLEKSRLLSDRFSAERPKGSFSTLEIQRTEQGDSAMYLCASSLALGLQPEFGPGTRLTVT.

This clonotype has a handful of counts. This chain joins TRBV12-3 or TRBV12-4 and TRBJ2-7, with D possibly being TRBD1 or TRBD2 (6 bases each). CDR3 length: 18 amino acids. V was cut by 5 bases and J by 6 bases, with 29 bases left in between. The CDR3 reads CASSTEPRFAEGVGEQYF. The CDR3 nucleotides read TGTGCCAGCAGTACCGAGCCCCGATTTGCGGAGGGGGTGGGCGAGCAGTACTTC.

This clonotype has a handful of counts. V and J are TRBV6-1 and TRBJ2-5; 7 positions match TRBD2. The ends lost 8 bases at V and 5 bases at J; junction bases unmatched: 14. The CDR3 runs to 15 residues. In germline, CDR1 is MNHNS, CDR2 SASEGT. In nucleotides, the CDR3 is TGTGCCAGCCTCTCCCTGGGAGGGAGAGGGGAGACCCAGTACTTC. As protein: CASLSLGGRGETQYF.

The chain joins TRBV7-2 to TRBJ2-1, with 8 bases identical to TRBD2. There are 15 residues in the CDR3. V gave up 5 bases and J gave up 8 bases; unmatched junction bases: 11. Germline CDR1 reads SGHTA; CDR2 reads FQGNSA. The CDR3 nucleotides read TGTGCCAGCAGCGGCGGGGGGACAAGTCGGGATGAGCAGTTCTTC. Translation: CASSGGGTSRDEQFF.

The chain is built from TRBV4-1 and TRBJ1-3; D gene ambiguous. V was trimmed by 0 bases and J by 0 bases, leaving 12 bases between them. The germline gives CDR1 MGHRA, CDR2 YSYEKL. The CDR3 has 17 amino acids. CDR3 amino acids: CASSQEGRTISGNTIYF. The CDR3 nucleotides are TGCGCCAGCAGCCAAGAAGGGCGGACGATCTCTGGAAACACCATATATTTT.

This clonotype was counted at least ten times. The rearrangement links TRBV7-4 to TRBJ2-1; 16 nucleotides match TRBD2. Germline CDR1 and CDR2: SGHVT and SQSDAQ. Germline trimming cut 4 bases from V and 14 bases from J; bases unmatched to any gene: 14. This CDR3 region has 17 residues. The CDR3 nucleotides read TGTGCCAGCAGCTATCCCTCACCGGGACTAGCGGGAGGGCCGGAGTTCTTC. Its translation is CASSYPSPGLAGGPEFF.

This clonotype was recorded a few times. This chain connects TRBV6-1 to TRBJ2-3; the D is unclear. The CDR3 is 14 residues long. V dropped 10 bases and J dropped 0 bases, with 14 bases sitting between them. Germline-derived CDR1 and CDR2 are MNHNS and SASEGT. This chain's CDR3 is CAIADGSSTDTQYF. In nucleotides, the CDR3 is TGTGCCATCGCCGACGGTTCTAGCACAGATACGCAGTATTTT.

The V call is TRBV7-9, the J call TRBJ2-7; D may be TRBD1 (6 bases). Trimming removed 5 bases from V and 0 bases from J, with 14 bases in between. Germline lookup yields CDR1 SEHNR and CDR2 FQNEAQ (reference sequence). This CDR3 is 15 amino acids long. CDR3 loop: CASSGQSAFSYEQYF. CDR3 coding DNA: TGTGCCAGCAGCGGACAGAGCGCCTTCTCCTACGAGCAGTACTTC.

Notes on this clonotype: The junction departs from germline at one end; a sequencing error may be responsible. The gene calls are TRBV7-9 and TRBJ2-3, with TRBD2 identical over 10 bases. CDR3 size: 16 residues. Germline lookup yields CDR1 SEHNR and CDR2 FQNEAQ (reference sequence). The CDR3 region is CASTLSLAGTTDTQYF. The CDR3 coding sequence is TGTGCCAGCACCTTATCACTAGCGGGGACCACAGATACGCAGTATTTT. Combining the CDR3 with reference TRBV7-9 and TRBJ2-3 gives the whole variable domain DTGVSQNPRHKITKRGQNVTFRCDPISEHNRLYWYRQTLGQGPEFLTYFQNEAQLEKSRLLSDRFSAERPKGSFSTLEIQRTEQGDSAMYLCASTLSLAGTTDTQYFGPGTRLTVL.

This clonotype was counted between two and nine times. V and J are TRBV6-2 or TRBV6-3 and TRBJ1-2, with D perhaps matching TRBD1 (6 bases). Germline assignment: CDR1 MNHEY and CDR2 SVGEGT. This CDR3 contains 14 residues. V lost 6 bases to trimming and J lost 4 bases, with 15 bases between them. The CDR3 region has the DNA TGTGCCAGCAGGCGGGGTGACAGGCTCTATGGCTACACCTTC. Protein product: CASRRGDRLYGYTF.

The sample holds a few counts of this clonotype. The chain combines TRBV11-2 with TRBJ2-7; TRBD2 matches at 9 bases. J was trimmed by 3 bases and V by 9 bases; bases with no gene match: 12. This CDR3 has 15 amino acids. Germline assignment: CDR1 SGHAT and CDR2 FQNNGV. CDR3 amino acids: CARRGGVCGGYEQYV. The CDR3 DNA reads TGTGCCAGGCGGGGGGGGGTTTGTGGAGGCTACGAGCAGTACGTC.

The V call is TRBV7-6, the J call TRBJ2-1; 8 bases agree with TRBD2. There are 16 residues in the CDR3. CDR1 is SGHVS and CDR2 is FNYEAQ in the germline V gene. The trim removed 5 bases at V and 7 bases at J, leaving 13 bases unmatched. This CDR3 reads CASSPGIGLAGNEQFF. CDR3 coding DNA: TGTGCCAGCAGCCCAGGAATCGGACTAGCCGGGAATGAGCAGTTCTTC.

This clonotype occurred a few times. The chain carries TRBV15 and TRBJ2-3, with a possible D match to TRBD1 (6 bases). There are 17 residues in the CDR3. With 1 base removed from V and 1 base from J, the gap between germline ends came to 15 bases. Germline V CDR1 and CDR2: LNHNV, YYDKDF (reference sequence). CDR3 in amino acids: CATSRGLKRQGTDTQYF. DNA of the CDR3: TGTGCCACCAGCAGAGGGCTGAAGAGACAGGGCACAGATACGCAGTATTTT. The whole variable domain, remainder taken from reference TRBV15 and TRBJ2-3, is DAMVIQNPRYQVTQFGKPVTLSCSQTLNHNVMYWYQQKSSQAPKLLFHYYDKDFNNEADTPDNFQSRRPNTSFCFLDIRSPGLGDTAMYLCATSRGLKRQGTDTQYFGPGTRLTVL.